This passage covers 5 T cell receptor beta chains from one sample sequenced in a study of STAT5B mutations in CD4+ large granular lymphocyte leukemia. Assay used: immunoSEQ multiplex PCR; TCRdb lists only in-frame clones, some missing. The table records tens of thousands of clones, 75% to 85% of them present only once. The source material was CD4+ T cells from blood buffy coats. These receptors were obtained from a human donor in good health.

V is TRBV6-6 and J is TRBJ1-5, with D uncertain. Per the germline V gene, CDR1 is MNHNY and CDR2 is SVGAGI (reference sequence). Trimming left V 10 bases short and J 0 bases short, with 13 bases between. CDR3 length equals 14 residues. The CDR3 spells CATKYFGSNQPQHF. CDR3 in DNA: TGTGCCACCAAGTATTTCGGTAGCAATCAGCCCCAGCATTTT.

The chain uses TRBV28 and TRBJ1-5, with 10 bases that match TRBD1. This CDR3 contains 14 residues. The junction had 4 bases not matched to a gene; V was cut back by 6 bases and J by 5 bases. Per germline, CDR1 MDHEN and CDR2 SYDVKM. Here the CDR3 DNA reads TGTGCCAGCAGGACGGGACAGGGGCATCAGCCCCAGCATTTT. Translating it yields CASRTGQGHQPQHF.

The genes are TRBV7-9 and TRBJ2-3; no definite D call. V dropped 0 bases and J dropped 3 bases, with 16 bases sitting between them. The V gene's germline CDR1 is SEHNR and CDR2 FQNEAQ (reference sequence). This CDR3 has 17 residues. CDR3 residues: CASSLAAAAPSTDTQYF. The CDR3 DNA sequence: TGTGCCAGCAGCTTAGCTGCGGCTGCACCTAGTACAGATACGCAGTATTTT.

The CDR3 region has the DNA TGCAGTGCTAGGGAGAGGGAGCCCCAGCATTTT. Translated, it gives CSAREREPQHF. The chain joins TRBV20-1 to TRBJ1-5; no firm D call. Per the germline V gene, CDR1 is DFQATT and CDR2 is SNEGSKA (reference sequence). The CDR3 runs 11 residues. Trimming pared 3 bases from V and 8 bases from J, leaving 8 bases between.

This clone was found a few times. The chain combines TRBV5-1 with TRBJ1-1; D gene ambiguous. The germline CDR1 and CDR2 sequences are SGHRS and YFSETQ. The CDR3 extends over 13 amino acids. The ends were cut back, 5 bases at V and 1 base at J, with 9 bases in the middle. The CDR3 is CASSLDWNTEAFF. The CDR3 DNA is TGCGCCAGCAGTCTCGACTGGAACACTGAAGCTTTCTTT. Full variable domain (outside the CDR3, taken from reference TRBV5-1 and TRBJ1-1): KAGVTQTPRYLIKTRGQQVTLSCSPISGHRSVSWYQQTPGQGLQFLFEYFSETQRNKGNFPGRFSGRQFSNSRSEMNVSTLELGDSALYLCASSLDWNTEAFFGQGTRLTVV.